Shown below are 24 T cell receptor beta chains from a single sample sequenced in a study of cytomegalovirus exposure and HLA in healthy donors. The PCR was carried out with 60 Vbeta primers and 13 Jbeta primers. Sequencing used immunoSEQ multiplex PCR; TCRdb keeps in-frame clones, though not all of them. The top ten clones hold 4.9% of a sample with some 170,000 clones, roughly 80% of them seen once. Material for sequencing was PBMCs. The receptors were sampled from a woman under 30 in good health and CMV-seropositive.

The chain is built from TRBV6-1 and TRBJ1-2, with TRBD1 identical over 7 bases. V lost 6 bases, J lost 8 bases, and 12 bases stayed unmatched. The germline gives CDR1 MNHNS, CDR2 SASEGT. This CDR3 contains 14 residues. The CDR3 sequence is CASSPGGSPEGYTF. In nucleotides, the CDR3 is TGTGCCAGCAGCCCAGGGGGAAGTCCTGAGGGCTACACCTTC.

V gene TRBV5-6 combines with J gene TRBJ1-4; TRBD1 matches at 7 bases. The junction had 3 bases not matched to a gene; V was cut back by 4 bases and J by 0 bases. The V gene's germline CDR1 is SGHDT and CDR2 YYEEEE. There are 15 residues in the CDR3. CDR3 residues: CASSRGTATNEKLFF. For the CDR3, the DNA is TGTGCCAGCAGCAGAGGGACAGCAACTAATGAAAAACTGTTTTTT.

Only a few counts were recorded for this clone. The CDR3: CASSLVSSNYGYTF. The CDR3 DNA follows: TGTGCCAGCAGCTTGGTCTCCTCTAACTATGGCTACACCTTC. The chain employs TRBV5-4 and TRBJ1-2; D gene ambiguous. V lost 0 bases to trimming and J lost 0 bases, with 6 bases between them. The length of the CDR3 is 14 residues. In germline, CDR1 is SGHNT, CDR2 YYREEE (reference sequence).

The chain links TRBV27 to TRBJ2-7, with a possible D match to TRBD1 (6 bases). Germline values: CDR1 MNHEY, CDR2 SMNVEV (reference sequence). The V and J ends lost 2 bases and 2 bases respectively, with 13 bases between them. The CDR3 runs 15 residues. This chain's CDR3 is CASSLATGYPYEQYF. Written as DNA, the CDR3 is TGTGCCAGCAGTTTAGCCACAGGGTATCCCTACGAGCAGTACTTC.

This sequence joins TRBV2 and TRBJ2-1, with D possibly matching TRBD1 (6 bases). Germline values: CDR1 SNHLY, CDR2 FYNNEI. V gave up 2 bases and J gave up 7 bases, with 9 bases separating them. The CDR3 length is 13 residues. This CDR3 reads CASSEYRENEQFF. In DNA form, the CDR3 reads TGTGCCAGCAGTGAATACAGGGAAAATGAGCAGTTCTTC.

The chain uses TRBV29-1 and TRBJ2-1; possible D gene TRBD1, 5 bases. The CDR3 has 13 amino acids. CDR1 SQVTM and CDR2 ANQGSEA come from the germline V gene. CDR3 bases: TGCAGGCTTGCGGCCAGGGCGAACAATGAGCAGTTCTTC. Its translation: CRLAARANNEQFF.

This clone was detected only once. The chain recombines TRBV9 with TRBJ2-7, with TRBD1 matching over 9 bases. Losses at the gene ends were 0 bases for V and 5 bases for J; bases not matched to a gene: 6. Germline loops: CDR1 SGDLS, CDR2 YYNGEE. The CDR3 extends over 15 amino acids. The CDR3 DNA follows: TGTGCCAGCAGCGTAGAAGGACAGGGGTCCCACGAGCAGTACTTC. Protein product: CASSVEGQGSHEQYF.

In its sample, this clone was seen a few times. The chain uses TRBV19 and TRBJ1-1; D remains ambiguous. The CDR3 covers 13 residues. Germline assignment: CDR1 LNHDA and CDR2 SQIVND (reference sequence). V lost 1 base and J 11 bases, leaving 14 bases between the germline ends. CDR3 sequence reads: CASSIAPPTGAFF. The CDR3 DNA follows: TGTGCCAGTAGTATAGCCCCTCCTACCGGGGCTTTCTTT.

The chain employs TRBV11-2 and TRBJ2-5, with 9 bases fitting TRBD1. The CDR3 contains 14 residues. With V trimmed by 3 bases and J by 5 bases, 4 bases remained unmatched. The germline V gene has CDR1 SGHAT and CDR2 FQNNGV. The CDR3 region is CASSFAGTGETQYF. The CDR3 DNA reads as TGTGCCAGCAGCTTTGCCGGGACAGGGGAGACCCAGTACTTC.

CDR3: CASSEIGTEAFF. CDR3 nucleotide sequence: TGTGCCAGCAGCGAGATCGGCACTGAAGCTTTCTTT. The rearrangement uses TRBV5-6 and TRBJ1-1; D is ambiguous. With 4 bases removed from V and 4 bases from J, the gap between germline ends came to 8 bases. Germline V gene data show CDR1 as SGHDT and CDR2 as YYEEEE. The CDR3 covers 12 residues. The variable domain in full, completed from reference TRBV5-6 and TRBJ1-1, reads DAGVTQSPTHLIKTRGQQVTLRCSPKSGHDTVSWYQQALGQGPQFIFQYYEEEERQRGNFPDRFSGHQFPNYSSELNVNALLLGDSALYLCASSEIGTEAFFGQGTRLTVV.

The CDR3 loop reads CSVEEGQNGYTF. In DNA, the CDR3 is TGCAGCGTTGAAGAAGGACAGAATGGCTACACCTTC. The J gene is TRBJ1-2, the V gene TRBV29-1, with D maybe TRBD1 (6 bases). In germline, CDR1 is SQVTM, CDR2 ANQGSEA. The V end was cut by 0 bases, the J end by 6 bases, with 8 bases between. This CDR3 is built from 12 residues. The full variable domain, rest sourced from reference TRBV29-1 and TRBJ1-2, is SAVISQKPSRDICQRGTSLTIQCQVDSQVTMMFWYRQQPGQSLTLIATANQGSEATYESGFVIDKFPISRPNLTFSTLTVSNMSPEDSSIYLCSVEEGQNGYTFGSGTRLTVV.

The V gene is TRBV15, the J gene TRBJ2-5; no clear D gene. The J call is doubtful: the DNA matches TRBJ2-7 better. The CDR3 extends over 13 amino acids. In germline, CDR1 is LNHNV, CDR2 YYDKDF (reference sequence). The CDR3 sequence: CATSSKFSYEQYF. CDR3 nucleotides: TGTGCCACCAGCTCTAAATTTTCCTACGAGCAGTACTTC.

The chain links TRBV18 to TRBJ2-7; D may be TRBD2 (6 bases). The CDR3 runs to 15 residues. V lost 2 bases and J 0 bases, leaving 11 bases between the germline ends. The germline V gene has CDR1 KGHSH and CDR2 LQKENI. The CDR3 protein is CASSPGAGSSYEQYF. The CDR3 DNA is TGTGCCAGCTCACCAGGGGCGGGGAGCTCCTACGAGCAGTACTTC.

This clone showed up just once. The chain employs TRBV29-1 and TRBJ1-2; D might be TRBD1 (5 bases). Trimming left V 2 bases short and J 8 bases short, with 18 bases between. Per germline, CDR1 SQVTM and CDR2 ANQGSEA. The CDR3 has 14 residues. DNA for the CDR3: TGCAGCGTTGAAAAAGTTCTGAGCAGGGCGGGCTACACCTTC. Its translation: CSVEKVLSRAGYTF.

The chain uses TRBV6-1 and TRBJ1-3; a possible D gene is TRBD1 (6 bases). The CDR3 is 15 amino acids. V was shortened by 6 bases and J by 4 bases, with 16 bases between the two germline ends. Per the germline V gene, CDR1 is MNHNS and CDR2 is SASEGT. The CDR3: CASRPGQGSGNTIYF. CDR3 bases: TGTGCCAGCAGGCCTGGGCAGGGGTCAGGAAACACCATATATTTT.

The chain is built from TRBV5-8 and TRBJ1-3; no firm D call. The germline CDR1 and CDR2 sequences are SGHTS and YDEGEE. V shed 0 bases and J shed 0 bases, with 10 bases lying between them. This CDR3 has 16 amino acids. CDR3 coding DNA: TGTGCCAGCAGCTTGGGTAGCTCGAGCTCTGGAAACACCATATATTTT. As protein: CASSLGSSSSGNTIYF.

The chain recombines TRBV7-9 with TRBJ2-1; 12 bases line up with TRBD2. Germline CDR1 SEHNR, CDR2 FQNEAQ (reference sequence). Trimming at V came to 4 bases and at J to 9 bases, leaving 7 bases not matched to a gene. This CDR3 region has 15 residues. CDR3 DNA sequence: TGTGCCAGCAGCTCCACTAGCGGGGGGTCTATTGAGCAGTTCTTC. This translates into CASSSTSGGSIEQFF.

This chain uses TRBV25-1 with TRBJ1-3; 9 nucleotides match TRBD1. The junction had 8 bases not matched to a gene; V was cut back by 3 bases and J by 5 bases. Germline loops: CDR1 MGHDK, CDR2 SYGVNS. This CDR3 contains 16 residues. The CDR3 DNA is TGTGCCAGCAGTGATCTGGGACAGGGCCAACGAAACACCATATATTTT. It translates to CASSDLGQGQRNTIYF. Filled out from reference TRBV25-1 and TRBJ1-3, the complete variable domain reads EADIYQTPRYLVIGTGKKITLECSQTMGHDKMYWYQQDPGMELHLIHYSYGVNSTEKGDLSSESTVSRIRTEHFPLTLESARPSHTSQYLCASSDLGQGQRNTIYFGEGSWLTVV.

The V gene is TRBV19, the J gene TRBJ2-2; 12 positions agree with TRBD2. Germline CDR1 is LNHDA and CDR2 is SQIVND (reference sequence). This CDR3 has 16 amino acids. The junction had 4 bases not matched to a gene; V was cut back by 3 bases and J by 5 bases. In DNA, the CDR3 is TGTGCCAGTAGTATCGGGGGACTAGCGGGTACCGGGGAGCTGTTTTTT. This gives the protein CASSIGGLAGTGELFF. The complete variable domain, with remaining parts taken from reference TRBV19 and TRBJ2-2, reads DGGITQSPKYLFRKEGQNVTLSCEQNLNHDAMYWYRQDPGQGLRLIYYSQIVNDFQKGDIAEGYSVSREKKESFPLTVTSAQKNPTAFYLCASSIGGLAGTGELFFGEGSRLTVL.

V gene TRBV5-4 combines with J gene TRBJ2-5, with 13 bases fitting TRBD2. Germline V lookup: CDR1 SGHNT, CDR2 YYREEE (reference sequence). With V trimmed by 4 bases and J by 1 base, 1 base remained unmatched. The CDR3 contains 15 residues. Here the CDR3 DNA reads TGTGCCAGCAGCCGGACTAGCGGGGGCCAAGAGACCCAGTACTTC. Its translation is CASSRTSGGQETQYF.

This sequence joins TRBV25-1 and TRBJ2-7; tentatively, D is TRBD2 (6 bases). V was trimmed by 0 bases and J by 2 bases, leaving 17 bases between them. The germline gives CDR1 MGHDK, CDR2 SYGVNS. This CDR3 has 17 residues. The CDR3, as DNA: TGTGCCAGCAGTGAATATGGGAGGCCGGGCATCACCTACGAGCAGTACTTC. This encodes CASSEYGRPGITYEQYF.

V and J are TRBV7-2 and TRBJ2-3; the match to TRBD2 covers 12 bases. Germline assignment: CDR1 SGHTA and CDR2 FQGNSA. The V and J ends lost 7 bases and 2 bases, in that order; junction bases with no gene match: 7. This CDR3 region has 16 residues. Here the CDR3 reads CASTLAGGLNTDTQYF. DNA for the CDR3: TGTGCCAGCACCCTAGCGGGGGGGCTAAACACAGATACGCAGTATTTT. Complete variable domain (other parts from reference TRBV7-2 and TRBJ2-3): GAGVSQSPSNKVTEKGKDVELRCDPISGHTALYWYRQSLGQGLEFLIYFQGNSAPDKSGLPSDRFSAERTGGSVSTLTIQRTQQEDSAVYLCASTLAGGLNTDTQYFGPGTRLTVL.

There are a few counts of this clone. The rearrangement joins TRBV4-2 to TRBJ1-1, with 7 bases fitting TRBD1. The CDR3 has 14 residues. Germline V CDR1 and CDR2: LGHNA, YNFKEQ. Trimming took 4 bases from V and 3 from J; bases not matched to a gene: 5. The CDR3: CASSRGQEDTEAFF. The CDR3, as DNA: TGTGCCAGCAGCCGAGGACAGGAGGACACTGAAGCTTTCTTT.

The chain uses TRBV4-1 and TRBJ2-3, with a possible D match to TRBD1 (6 bases). The CDR3 contains 17 residues. V lost 1 base and J 2 bases, leaving 16 bases between the germline ends. CDR1 is MGHRA, CDR2 YSYEKL, per germline. The CDR3 region has the DNA TGCGCCAGCAGCCAAGCCCGGATAGGACAGTCCACAGATACGCAGTATTTT. As protein: CASSQARIGQSTDTQYF.